This is a list of T cell receptor beta chains from one sample in a study of OX40 agonist ivuxolimab in advanced cancers. Method: immunoSEQ multiplex PCR; TCRdb's copy keeps in-frame clones and lacks some. This sample has approximately 20,000 clones; less than 90% occur once, and the top ten carry around 50%. The sample in question was CD4+ or CD8+ T cells sorted from blood, obtained in a trial of the OX40 agonist ivuxolimab. The receptors were sampled from an adult with an advanced solid tumor such as melanoma, head and neck, liver or kidney cancer. CDR3s leave out the opening cysteine and the closing phenylalanine or tryptophan.

V gene	J gene	CDR3 protein
TRBV28	TRBJ2-7	ASSLVTGNPQQY
TRBV27	TRBJ1-2	ASSFSGGGYT
TRBV19	TRBJ2-7	ASSIPGRYYEQY
TRBV9	TRBJ2-1	ASSPSGSSYNEQF
TRBV5-1	TRBJ2-1	ASSLAGFMQDGEDEQF
TRBV6-5	TRBJ2-3	ASSSGLATDTQY
TRBV27	TRBJ2-7	ASSSGTSHYEQY
TRBV11-2	TRBJ2-5	ASSLKYGLAGGGETQY
TRBV6-5	TRBJ2-2	ASSSPGTSGTGELF
TRBV19	TRBJ2-7	ASSVKHHEQY
TRBV5-1	TRBJ2-7	ASSPVAEVKYEQY
TRBV14	NA	ASSLPVGEQY
TRBV25-1	TRBJ1-6	AASGSYNSPLH
TRBV5-1	TRBJ2-6	ASSPEPGANVLT
TRBV27	TRBJ2-7	ASSLWDGSYEQY